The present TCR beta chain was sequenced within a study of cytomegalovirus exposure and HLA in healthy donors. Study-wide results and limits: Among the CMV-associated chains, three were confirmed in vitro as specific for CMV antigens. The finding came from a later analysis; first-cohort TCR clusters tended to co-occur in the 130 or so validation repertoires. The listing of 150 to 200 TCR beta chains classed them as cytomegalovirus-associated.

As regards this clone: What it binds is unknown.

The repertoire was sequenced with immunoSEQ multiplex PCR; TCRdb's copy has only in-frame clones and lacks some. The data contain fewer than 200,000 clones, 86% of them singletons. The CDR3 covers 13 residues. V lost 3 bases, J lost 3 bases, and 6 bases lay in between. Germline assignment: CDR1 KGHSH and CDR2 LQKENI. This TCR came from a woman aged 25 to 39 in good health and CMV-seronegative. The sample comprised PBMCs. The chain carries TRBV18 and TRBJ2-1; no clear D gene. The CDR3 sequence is CASSPPGYNEQFF. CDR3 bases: TGTGCCAGCTCACCCCCGGGCTACAATGAGCAGTTCTTC.